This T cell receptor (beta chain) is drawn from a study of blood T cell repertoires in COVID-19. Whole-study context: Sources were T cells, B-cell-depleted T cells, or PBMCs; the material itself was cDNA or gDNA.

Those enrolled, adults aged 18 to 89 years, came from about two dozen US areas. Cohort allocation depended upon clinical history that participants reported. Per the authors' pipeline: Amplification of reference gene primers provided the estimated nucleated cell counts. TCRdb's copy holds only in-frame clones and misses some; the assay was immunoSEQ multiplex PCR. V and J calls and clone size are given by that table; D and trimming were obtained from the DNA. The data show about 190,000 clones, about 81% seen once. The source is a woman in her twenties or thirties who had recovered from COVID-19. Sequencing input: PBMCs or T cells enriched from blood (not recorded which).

The CDR3, as DNA: TGTGCCAGCAGATTTCAACAGGGTATCGGAGATTCACCCCTCCACTTT. Encoded protein: CASRFQQGIGDSPLHF. The chain joins TRBV28 to TRBJ1-6; the D gene is possibly TRBD1 (6 bases). V shed 6 bases and J shed 8 bases, with 20 bases lying between them. Germline V gene lookup returns CDR1 MDHEN and CDR2 SYDVKM. The CDR3 is made up of 16 amino acids.